This paragraph reports one TCR beta chain. Its matching antigen is unknown. The libraries were made with immunoSEQ version 4 in survey mode. Each sample used up to 1 ug genomic DNA diluted to around 10 ng/uL. Some clones are missing from TCRdb's copy, which holds only in-frame ones; the method was immunoSEQ multiplex PCR. The sample consists of around 40,000 clones, 70% to 90% of them appearing once. V lost 3 bases and J lost 0, with 9 bases in between. This CDR3 is built from 15 residues. Per germline, CDR1 SNHLY and CDR2 FYNNEI. Anti-CD3/anti-CD28 beads served as a nonspecific positive control stimulus. Responding CD4+ T cells were sorted by upregulation of both CD40 ligand and CD69. Adults with HIV-1 started suppressive ART while chronically infected. For about 20 hours, CD8-depleted PBMCs received anti-CD28/CD49d costimulation, a CD40-blocking antibody and enfuvirtide. The data belong to a study of persistence of HIV-infected CD4 T cells. Whole-study findings and limits: CMV- and Gag-responding cells had lower TCRbeta richness than CD3/CD28-responding cells.

The chain has TRBV2 and TRBJ1-5, with D unclear. The sequence was collected from an adult man with HIV who was CMV-seropositive. Here the sequenced sample was CD4+ T cells sorted from PBMCs after approximately 20-hour stimulation, taken from a patient who received antiretroviral therapy. The CDR3 here is CASSDELVSNQPQHF. CDR3 bases: TGTGCCAGCAGTGACGAGCTAGTTAGCAATCAGCCCCAGCATTTT.